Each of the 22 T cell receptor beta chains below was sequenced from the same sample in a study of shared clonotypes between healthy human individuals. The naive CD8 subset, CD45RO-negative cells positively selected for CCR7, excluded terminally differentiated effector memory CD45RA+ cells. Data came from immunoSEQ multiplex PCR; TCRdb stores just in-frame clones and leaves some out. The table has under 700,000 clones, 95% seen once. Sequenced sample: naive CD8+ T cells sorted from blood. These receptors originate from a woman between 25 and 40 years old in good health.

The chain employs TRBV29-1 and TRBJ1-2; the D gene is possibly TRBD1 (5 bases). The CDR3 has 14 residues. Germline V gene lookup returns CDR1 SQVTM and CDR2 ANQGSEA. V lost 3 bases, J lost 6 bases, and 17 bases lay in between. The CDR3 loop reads CSVEGEGKGHGYTF. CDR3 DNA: TGCAGCGTTGAGGGTGAGGGTAAGGGACATGGCTACACCTTC.

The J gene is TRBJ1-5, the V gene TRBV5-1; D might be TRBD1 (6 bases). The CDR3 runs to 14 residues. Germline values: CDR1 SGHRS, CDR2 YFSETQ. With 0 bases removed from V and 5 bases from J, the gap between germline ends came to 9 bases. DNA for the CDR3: TGCGCCAGCAGCTTGGAAGGGGGGCATCAGCCCCAGCATTTT. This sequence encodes CASSLEGGHQPQHF.

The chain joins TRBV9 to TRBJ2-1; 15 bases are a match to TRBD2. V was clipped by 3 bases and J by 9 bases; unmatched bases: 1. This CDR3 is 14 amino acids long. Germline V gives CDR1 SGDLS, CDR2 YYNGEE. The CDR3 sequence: CASSEGLAGGEQFF. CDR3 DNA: TGTGCCAGCAGCGAGGGACTAGCGGGAGGTGAGCAGTTCTTC.

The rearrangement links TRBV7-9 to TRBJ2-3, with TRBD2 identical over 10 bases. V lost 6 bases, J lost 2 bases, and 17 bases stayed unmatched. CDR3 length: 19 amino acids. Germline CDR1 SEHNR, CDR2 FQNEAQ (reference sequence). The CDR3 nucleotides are TGTGCCAGCAGTTCGCTAGCGGGAGTCCACGTTAGGTACACAGATACGCAGTATTTT. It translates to CASSSLAGVHVRYTDTQYF.

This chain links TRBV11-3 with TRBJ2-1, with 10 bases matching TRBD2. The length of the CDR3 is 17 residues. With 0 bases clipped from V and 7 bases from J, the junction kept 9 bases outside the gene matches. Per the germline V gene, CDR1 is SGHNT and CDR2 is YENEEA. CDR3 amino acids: CASSLDPGLAAGNEQFF. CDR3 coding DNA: TGTGCCAGCAGCTTAGATCCTGGACTAGCGGCGGGGAATGAGCAGTTCTTC.

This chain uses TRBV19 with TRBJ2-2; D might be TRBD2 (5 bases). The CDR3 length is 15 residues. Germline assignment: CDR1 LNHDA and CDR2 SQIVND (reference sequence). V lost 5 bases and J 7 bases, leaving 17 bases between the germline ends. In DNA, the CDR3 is TGTGCCAGTAGTCCCGCCCACGCTAGCTTCGGGGAGCTGTTTTTT. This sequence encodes CASSPAHASFGELFF.

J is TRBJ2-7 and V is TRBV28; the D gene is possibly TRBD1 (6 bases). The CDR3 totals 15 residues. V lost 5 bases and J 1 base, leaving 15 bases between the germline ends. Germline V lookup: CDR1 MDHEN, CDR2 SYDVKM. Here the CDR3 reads CASSNQGLPSYEQYF. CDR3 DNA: TGTGCCAGCAGTAACCAGGGGTTACCATCCTACGAGCAGTACTTC.

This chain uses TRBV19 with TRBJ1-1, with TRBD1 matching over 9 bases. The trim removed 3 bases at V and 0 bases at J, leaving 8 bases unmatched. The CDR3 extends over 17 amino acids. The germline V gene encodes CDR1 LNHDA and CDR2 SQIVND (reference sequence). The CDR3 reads CASSISGTGTMNTEAFF. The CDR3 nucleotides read TGTGCCAGTAGTATTTCCGGGACAGGGACTATGAACACTGAAGCTTTCTTT.

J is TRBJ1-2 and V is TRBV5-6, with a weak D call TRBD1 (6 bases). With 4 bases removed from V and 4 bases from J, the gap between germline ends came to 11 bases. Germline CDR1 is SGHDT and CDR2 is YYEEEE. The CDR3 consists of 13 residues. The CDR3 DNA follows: TGTGCCAGCAGCAAACAGGGTACCTATGGCTACACCTTC. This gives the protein CASSKQGTYGYTF.

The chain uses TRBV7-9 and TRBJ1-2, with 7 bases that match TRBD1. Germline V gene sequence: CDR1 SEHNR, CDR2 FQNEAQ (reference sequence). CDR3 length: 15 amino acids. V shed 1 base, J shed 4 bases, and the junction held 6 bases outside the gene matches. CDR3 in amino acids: CASSLGVRDSYGYTF. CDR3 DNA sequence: TGTGCCAGCAGCTTAGGCGTCCGGGACAGCTATGGCTACACCTTC.

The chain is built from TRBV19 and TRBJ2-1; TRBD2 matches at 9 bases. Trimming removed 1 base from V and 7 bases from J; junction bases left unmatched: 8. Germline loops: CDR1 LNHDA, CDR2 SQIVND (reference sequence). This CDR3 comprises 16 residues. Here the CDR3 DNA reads TGTGCCAGTAGTATAGCGGGCGGGAGGGCCAGGAATGAGCAGTTCTTC. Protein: CASSIAGGRARNEQFF.

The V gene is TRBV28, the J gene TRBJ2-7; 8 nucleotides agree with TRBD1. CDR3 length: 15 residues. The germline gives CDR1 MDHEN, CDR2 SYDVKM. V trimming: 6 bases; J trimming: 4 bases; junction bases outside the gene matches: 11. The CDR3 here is CASRIGQGFSYEQYF. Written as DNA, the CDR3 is TGTGCCAGCAGGATAGGACAGGGTTTTTCGTACGAGCAGTACTTC.

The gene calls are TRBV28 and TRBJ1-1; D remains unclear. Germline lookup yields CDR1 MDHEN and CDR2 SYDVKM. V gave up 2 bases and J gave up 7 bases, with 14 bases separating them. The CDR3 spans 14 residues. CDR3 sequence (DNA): TGTGCCAGCAGTTTACCTTCTGGGATAGGTGAAGCTTTCTTT. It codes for CASSLPSGIGEAFF.

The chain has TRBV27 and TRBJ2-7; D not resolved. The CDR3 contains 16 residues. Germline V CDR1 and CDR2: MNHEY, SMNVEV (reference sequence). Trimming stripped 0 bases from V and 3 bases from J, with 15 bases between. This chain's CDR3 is CASSLSAGTKVYEQYF. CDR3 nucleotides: TGTGCCAGCAGTTTATCGGCCGGTACTAAAGTCTACGAGCAGTACTTC.

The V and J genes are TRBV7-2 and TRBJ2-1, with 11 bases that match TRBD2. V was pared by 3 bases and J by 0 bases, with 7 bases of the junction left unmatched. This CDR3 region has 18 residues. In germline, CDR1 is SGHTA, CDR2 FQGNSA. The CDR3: CASSFIPGLAGSYNEQFF. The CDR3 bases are TGTGCCAGCAGCTTCATACCTGGACTAGCGGGCTCCTACAATGAGCAGTTCTTC.

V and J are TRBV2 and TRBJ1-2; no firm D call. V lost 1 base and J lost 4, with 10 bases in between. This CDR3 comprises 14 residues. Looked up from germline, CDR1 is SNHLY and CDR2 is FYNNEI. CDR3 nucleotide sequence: TGTGCCAGCAGTGAAGTGACGACTGCCTATGGCTACACCTTC. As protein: CASSEVTTAYGYTF.

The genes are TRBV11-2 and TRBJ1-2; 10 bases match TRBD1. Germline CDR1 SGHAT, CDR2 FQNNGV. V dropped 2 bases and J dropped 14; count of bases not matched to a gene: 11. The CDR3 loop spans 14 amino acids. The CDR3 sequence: CASSLIPGTGVRTF. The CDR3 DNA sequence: TGTGCCAGCAGCTTAATCCCCGGGACAGGGGTGAGGACCTTC.

The CDR3 protein is CASSPEEWGSYNEQFF. The DNA for the CDR3 is TGTGCCAGCAGCCCAGAAGAGTGGGGCTCCTACAATGAGCAGTTCTTC. This rearrangement joins TRBV28 to TRBJ2-1, with no clear D. Trimming left V 6 bases short and J 0 bases short, with 15 bases between. The V gene's germline CDR1 is MDHEN and CDR2 SYDVKM. This CDR3 has 16 amino acids. The variable domain in full, completed from reference TRBV28 and TRBJ2-1, reads DVKVTQSSRYLVKRTGEKVFLECVQDMDHENMFWYRQDPGLGLRLIYFSYDVKMKEKGDIPEGYSVSREKKERFSLILESASTNQTSMYLCASSPEEWGSYNEQFFGPGTRLTVL.

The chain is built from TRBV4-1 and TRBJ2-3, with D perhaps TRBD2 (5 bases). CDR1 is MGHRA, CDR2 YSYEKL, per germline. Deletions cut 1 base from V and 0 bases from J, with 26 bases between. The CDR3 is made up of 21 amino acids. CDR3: CASSQVVGFSPRGSSTDTQYF. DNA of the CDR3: TGCGCCAGCAGCCAAGTAGTAGGGTTTTCCCCTCGGGGTTCTAGCACAGATACGCAGTATTTT.

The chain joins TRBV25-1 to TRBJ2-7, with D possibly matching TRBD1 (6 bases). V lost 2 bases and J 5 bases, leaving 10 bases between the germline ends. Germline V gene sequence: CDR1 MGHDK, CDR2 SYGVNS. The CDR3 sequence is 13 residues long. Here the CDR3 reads CASSEIPGDEQYF. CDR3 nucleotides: TGTGCCAGCAGTGAAATTCCAGGGGACGAGCAGTACTTC.

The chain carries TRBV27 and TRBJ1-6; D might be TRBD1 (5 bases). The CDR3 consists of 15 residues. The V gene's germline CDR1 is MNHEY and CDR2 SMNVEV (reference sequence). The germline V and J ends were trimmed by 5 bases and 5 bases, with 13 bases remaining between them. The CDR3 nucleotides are TGTGCCAGCAGTCCCTGGGGGGGTGATAATTCACCCCTCCACTTT. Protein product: CASSPWGGDNSPLHF.

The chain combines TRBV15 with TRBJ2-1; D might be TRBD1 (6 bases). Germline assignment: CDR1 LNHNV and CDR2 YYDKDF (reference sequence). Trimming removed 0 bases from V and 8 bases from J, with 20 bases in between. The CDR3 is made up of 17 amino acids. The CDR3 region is CATSRDVDYLTGYEQFF. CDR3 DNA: TGTGCCACCAGCAGAGATGTAGACTACCTGACAGGCTATGAGCAGTTCTTC.